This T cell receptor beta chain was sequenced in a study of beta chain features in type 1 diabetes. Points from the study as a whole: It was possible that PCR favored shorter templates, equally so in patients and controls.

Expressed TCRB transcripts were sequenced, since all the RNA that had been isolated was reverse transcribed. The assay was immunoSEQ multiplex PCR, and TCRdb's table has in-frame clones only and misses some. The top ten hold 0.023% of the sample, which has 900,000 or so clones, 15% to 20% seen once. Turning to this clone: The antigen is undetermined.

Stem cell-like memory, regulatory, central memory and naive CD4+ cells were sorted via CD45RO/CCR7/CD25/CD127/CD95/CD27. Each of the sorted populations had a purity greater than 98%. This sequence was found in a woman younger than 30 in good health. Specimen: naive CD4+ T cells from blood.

The CDR3 is CASSQGPAQRLFF. The CDR3, as DNA: TGTGCCAGCAGCCAAGGACCGGCTCAAAGGCTGTTTTTT. The chain links TRBV14 to TRBJ1-4; no firm D call. The CDR3 spans 13 residues. V lost 1 base to trimming and J lost 14 bases, with 14 bases between them. Germline CDR1 reads SGHDN; CDR2 reads FVKESK.